This TCR beta chain was captured in a study of blood T cell repertoires in COVID-19. CDR1 SGHRS and CDR2 YFSETQ come from the germline V gene. The CDR3 extends over 14 amino acids. V lost 4 bases to trimming and J lost 8 bases, with 15 bases between them. Libraries were prepared by immunoSEQ multiplex PCR; TCRdb keeps only in-frame clonotypes and omits some of them. The data show 150,000 to 160,000 clones, with about four fifths seen just once and roughly 0.58% held by the top ten. The source is a man aged 55 to 69 with acute or convalescent COVID-19. Material for sequencing was peripheral blood. The chain employs TRBV5-1 and TRBJ1-4, with D unclear. The CDR3 here is CASSPGLRDEKLFF. In nucleotides, the CDR3 is TGCGCCAGCAGCCCCGGACTTCGCGACGAAAAACTGTTTTTT.